This T cell receptor beta chain was found in a study of blood T cell repertoires in COVID-19. The wider study: Sites in the United States, Italy and Spain provided acute and convalescent COVID-19 samples.

As processed by the authors: Amplification with reference gene primers provided the estimates of nucleated cell counts. Repertoires were generated with immunoSEQ multiplex PCR, while TCRdb's copy carries only in-frame clones and drops some. The DNA was the basis for D and trimming; V, J and clone size are from that table. The data show approximately 140,000 clones, more than 75% seen once. Trimming took 1 base from V and 4 from J; bases not matched to a gene: 8. Germline CDR1 reads SEHNR; CDR2 reads FQNEAQ (reference sequence). The CDR3 has 16 residues. The sequenced sample was peripheral blood. The TCR comes from a man aged 70-80 years with active COVID-19. The chain combines TRBV7-9 with TRBJ2-5; 8 bases are shared with TRBD2. The CDR3 DNA sequence: TGTGCCAGCAGCTTAGGGGACGGGAGGGCCAGAGAGACCCAGTACTTC. Encoded protein: CASSLGDGRARETQYF. Looking up the rest from reference TRBV7-9 and TRBJ2-5 gives the full variable domain: DTGVSQNPRHKITKRGQNVTFRCDPISEHNRLYWYRQTLGQGPEFLTYFQNEAQLEKSRLLSDRFSAERPKGSFSTLEIQRTEQGDSAMYLCASSLGDGRARETQYFGPGTRLLVL.